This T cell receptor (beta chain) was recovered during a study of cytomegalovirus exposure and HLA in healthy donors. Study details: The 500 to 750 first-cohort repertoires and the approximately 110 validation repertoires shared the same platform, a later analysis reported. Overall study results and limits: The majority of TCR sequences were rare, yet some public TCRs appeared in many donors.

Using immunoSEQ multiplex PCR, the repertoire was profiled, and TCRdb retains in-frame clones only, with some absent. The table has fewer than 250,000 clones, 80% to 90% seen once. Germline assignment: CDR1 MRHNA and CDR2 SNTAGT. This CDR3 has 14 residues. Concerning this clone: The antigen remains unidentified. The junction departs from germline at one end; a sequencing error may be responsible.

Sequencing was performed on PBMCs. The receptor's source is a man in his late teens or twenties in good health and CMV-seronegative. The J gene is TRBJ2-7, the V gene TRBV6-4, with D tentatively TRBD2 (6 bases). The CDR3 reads CASREGRVSSEQYF. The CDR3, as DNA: TGTGCCAGCAGGGAGGGACGCGTCTCCTCCGAGCAGTACTTC.